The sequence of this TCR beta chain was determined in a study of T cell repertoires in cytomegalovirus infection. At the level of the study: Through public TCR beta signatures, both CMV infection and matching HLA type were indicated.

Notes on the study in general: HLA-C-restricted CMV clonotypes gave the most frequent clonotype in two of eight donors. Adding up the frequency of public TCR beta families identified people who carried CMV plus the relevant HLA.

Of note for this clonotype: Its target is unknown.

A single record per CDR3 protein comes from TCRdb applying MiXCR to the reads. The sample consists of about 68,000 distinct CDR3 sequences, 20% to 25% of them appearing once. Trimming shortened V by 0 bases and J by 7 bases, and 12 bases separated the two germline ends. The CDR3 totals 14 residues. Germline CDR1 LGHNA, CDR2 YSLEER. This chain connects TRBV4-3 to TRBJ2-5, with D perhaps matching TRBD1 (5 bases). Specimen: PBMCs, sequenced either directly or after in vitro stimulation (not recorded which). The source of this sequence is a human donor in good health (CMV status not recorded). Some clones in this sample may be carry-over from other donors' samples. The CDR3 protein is CASSQETVMGTQYF. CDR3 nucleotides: TGCGCCAGCAGCCAAGAGACAGTAATGGGGACCCAGTACTTC.